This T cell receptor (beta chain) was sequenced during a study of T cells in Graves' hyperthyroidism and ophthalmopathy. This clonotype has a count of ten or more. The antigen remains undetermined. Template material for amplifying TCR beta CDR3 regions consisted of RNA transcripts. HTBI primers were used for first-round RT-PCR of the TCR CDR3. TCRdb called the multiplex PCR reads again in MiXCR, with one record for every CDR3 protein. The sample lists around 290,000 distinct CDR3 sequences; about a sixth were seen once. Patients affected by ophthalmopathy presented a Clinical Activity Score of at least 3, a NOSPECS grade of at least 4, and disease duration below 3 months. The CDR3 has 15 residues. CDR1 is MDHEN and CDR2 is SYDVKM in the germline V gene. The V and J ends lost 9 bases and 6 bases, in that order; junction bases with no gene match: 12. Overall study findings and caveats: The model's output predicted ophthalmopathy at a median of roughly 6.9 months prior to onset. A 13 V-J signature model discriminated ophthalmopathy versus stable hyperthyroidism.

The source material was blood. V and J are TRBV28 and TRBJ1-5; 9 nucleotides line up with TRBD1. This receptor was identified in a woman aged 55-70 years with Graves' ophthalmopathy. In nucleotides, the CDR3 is TGTGCCAGTAGATACCGGGACAGGGTGTTTCAGCCCCAGCATTTT. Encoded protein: CASRYRDRVFQPQHF.